This passage covers 16 T cell receptor beta chains from one sample sequenced in a study of spatial heterogeneity in lung cancer. Findings and limits, study-wide: Tumor mutation count correlated with how many alpha and beta TCRs expanded intratumorally.

Time point specified: sample taken at primary tumor resection. Their antigen targets remain unknown. TCRdb re-called the 5' RACE reads through MiXCR, storing one row per CDR3 protein. The data contain around 20,000 distinct CDR3 sequences, about 6.5% of them singletons. Sample: lung tumor tissue, taken at surgery. All receptors come from a female donor with early-stage non-small cell lung cancer.

In its sample, this clonotype was seen many times. The chain carries TRBV20-1 and TRBJ1-2; D call uncertain. There are 13 residues in the CDR3. V was cut by 1 base and J by 0 bases, with 6 bases left in between. The germline V gene has CDR1 DFQATT and CDR2 SNEGSKA (reference sequence). The CDR3 DNA reads TGCAGTGCTAGAGTCCCAGCTAACTATGGCTACACCTTC. Protein sequence: CSARVPANYGYTF.

This clonotype was counted many times. The rearrangement joins TRBV20-1 to TRBJ1-1, with D perhaps matching TRBD1 (6 bases). The CDR3 runs 14 residues. The V and J ends lost 6 bases and 4 bases respectively, with 18 bases between them. Germline V gives CDR1 DFQATT, CDR2 SNEGSKA (reference sequence). The CDR3 DNA reads as TGCAGTGCCCCTGGCGGGGGCAGGGGCACTGAAGCTTTCTTT. This translates into CSAPGGGRGTEAFF.

In this sample, this clonotype turned up many times. The V call is TRBV14, the J call TRBJ1-1, with 7 bases aligning to TRBD1. Germline V gene sequence: CDR1 SGHDN, CDR2 FVKESK. This CDR3 comprises 13 residues. With V trimmed by 8 bases and J by 1 base, 4 bases remained unmatched. The CDR3: CASRTGQNTEAFF. The CDR3 nucleotides are TGTGCCAGCCGGACAGGCCAGAACACTGAAGCTTTCTTT.

This clonotype showed up many times. The chain links TRBV30 to TRBJ2-5; D remains unclear. CDR3 size: 11 residues. V shed 2 bases and J shed 4 bases, with 5 bases lying between them. From germline, CDR1 is GTSNPN and CDR2 SVGIG (reference sequence). CDR3 amino acids: CAWSSGETQYF. The CDR3 DNA sequence: TGTGCCTGGAGTTCAGGAGAGACCCAGTACTTC.

This clonotype was found once. This rearrangement joins TRBV5-4 to TRBJ2-5; perhaps TRBD1 as D (5 bases). V gave up 0 bases and J gave up 4 bases, with 10 bases separating them. CDR3 length: 14 residues. Germline V lookup: CDR1 SGHNT, CDR2 YYREEE (reference sequence). The CDR3, as DNA: TGTGCCAGCAGCTTGGGGACAAGTCCAGAGACCCAGTACTTC. Its protein is CASSLGTSPETQYF.

This clonotype was observed a handful of times. V usage is TRBV4-1 and J usage is TRBJ2-2; D unclear. This CDR3 comprises 14 residues. CDR1 is MGHRA, CDR2 YSYEKL, per germline. V was clipped by 1 base and J by 7 bases, with 10 bases between them. CDR3 nucleotides: TGCGCCAGCAGCCAAGTTTGGGGAAGCGGGGAGCTGTTTTTT. Amino acids: CASSQVWGSGELFF.

This clonotype has a count of ten or more. V is TRBV20-1 and J is TRBJ1-5; the D is unclear. The germline gives CDR1 DFQATT, CDR2 SNEGSKA (reference sequence). The V and J ends lost 4 bases and 0 bases respectively, with 7 bases between them. There are 13 residues in the CDR3. In DNA, the CDR3 is TGCAGTGCTAAAGAGTCTAGCAATCAGCCCCAGCATTTT. Amino acids: CSAKESSNQPQHF.

This chain connects TRBV29-1 to TRBJ1-4, with 8 bases identical to TRBD1. J gave up 0 bases and V 5 bases, and 8 bases lay outside the gene matches. Per the germline V gene, CDR1 is SQVTM and CDR2 is ANQGSEA. The CDR3 totals 16 residues. DNA for the CDR3: TGCAGCGTTATGGGCGGACAGGGCTCAACTAATGAAAAACTGTTTTTT. As protein: CSVMGGQGSTNEKLFF.

This clonotype came up a few times. This rearrangement joins TRBV7-3 to TRBJ2-5; the D gene is possibly TRBD2 (6 bases). Trimming pared 5 bases from V and 2 bases from J, leaving 9 bases between. CDR1 and CDR2 (germline): SGHTA, FQGTGA. The CDR3 has 13 residues. CDR3 nucleotide sequence: TGTGCCAGCAGCCGGGACTTTCAAGAGACCCAGTACTTC. Protein sequence: CASSRDFQETQYF.

In its sample, this clonotype was seen many times. The genes are TRBV7-2 and TRBJ2-7; D call uncertain. Trimming took off 5 bases at V and 3 bases at J, with 14 bases between the two ends. The CDR3 is made up of 14 amino acids. Germline CDR1 SGHTA, CDR2 FQGNSA. CDR3 DNA sequence: TGTGCCAGCAGCCGTTCCGGCCGACTCTACGAGCAGTACTTC. It translates to CASSRSGRLYEQYF.

This clonotype was observed at least ten times. CDR3 DNA sequence: TGTGCCAGCAGCCCGGGACTAGCGGGGGGTAGCTCCTACGAGCAGTACTTC. Translation gives CASSPGLAGGSSYEQYF. This rearrangement joins TRBV7-6 to TRBJ2-7; TRBD2 agrees at 15 bases. CDR3 length equals 17 residues. CDR1 is SGHVS, CDR2 FNYEAQ, per germline. V dropped 5 bases and J dropped 0; count of bases not matched to a gene: 5.

This clonotype occurred many times. V gene TRBV7-2 combines with J gene TRBJ2-5; D remains unclear. The CDR3 extends over 14 amino acids. The germline gives CDR1 SGHTA, CDR2 FQGNSA. V gave up 5 bases and J gave up 1 base, with 11 bases separating them. CDR3 coding DNA: TGTGCCAGCAGCCCCGATATGGGCCAAGAGACCCAGTACTTC. It encodes CASSPDMGQETQYF.

This clonotype turned up a few times. The rearrangement uses TRBV14 and TRBJ1-6; tentatively, D is TRBD1 (5 bases). The CDR3 sequence is 15 residues long. V was trimmed by 1 base and J by 7 bases, leaving 11 bases between them. Germline CDR1 reads SGHDN; CDR2 reads FVKESK. The CDR3 loop reads CASSQARAKNSPLHF. The CDR3 nucleotides read TGTGCCAGCAGCCAAGCCAGGGCAAAGAATTCACCCCTCCACTTT.

Many counts were recorded for this clonotype. The chain employs TRBV7-9 and TRBJ2-5; tentatively, D is TRBD1 or TRBD2 (6 bases each). In germline, CDR1 is SEHNR, CDR2 FQNEAQ (reference sequence). There are 14 residues in the CDR3. Trimming removed 1 base from V and 5 bases from J, with 11 bases in between. The CDR3 DNA sequence: TGTGCCAGCAGCTTAGAAGGGGGGCTCGAGACCCAGTACTTC. It specifies CASSLEGGLETQYF. The entire variable domain, with the rest obtained from reference TRBV7-9 and TRBJ2-5, is as follows: DTGVSQNPRHKITKRGQNVTFRCDPISEHNRLYWYRQTLGQGPEFLTYFQNEAQLEKSRLLSDRFSAERPKGSFSTLEIQRTEQGDSAMYLCASSLEGGLETQYFGPGTRLLVL.

This clonotype was recorded many times. The chain couples TRBV7-3 to TRBJ2-6; D unclear. This CDR3 is 15 amino acids long. The V gene lost 2 bases and the J gene lost 4 bases, with 9 bases spanning the gap. In germline, CDR1 is SGHTA, CDR2 FQGTGA. CDR3: CASSLGSAGANVLTF. The CDR3 coding sequence is TGTGCCAGCAGCTTAGGGTCTGCGGGGGCCAACGTCCTGACTTTC.

By share, this clonotype counts as medium-sized. The genes are TRBV20-1 and TRBJ2-7; 11 nucleotides line up with TRBD2. The CDR3 is 13 amino acids. The V segment lost 5 bases and the J segment 5 bases; nucleotides outside the gene matches: 5. The germline CDR1 and CDR2 sequences are DFQATT and SNEGSKA (reference sequence). The CDR3 loop reads CSAPSGGLDEQYF. DNA for the CDR3: TGCAGTGCTCCTAGCGGGGGGCTGGACGAGCAGTACTTC.